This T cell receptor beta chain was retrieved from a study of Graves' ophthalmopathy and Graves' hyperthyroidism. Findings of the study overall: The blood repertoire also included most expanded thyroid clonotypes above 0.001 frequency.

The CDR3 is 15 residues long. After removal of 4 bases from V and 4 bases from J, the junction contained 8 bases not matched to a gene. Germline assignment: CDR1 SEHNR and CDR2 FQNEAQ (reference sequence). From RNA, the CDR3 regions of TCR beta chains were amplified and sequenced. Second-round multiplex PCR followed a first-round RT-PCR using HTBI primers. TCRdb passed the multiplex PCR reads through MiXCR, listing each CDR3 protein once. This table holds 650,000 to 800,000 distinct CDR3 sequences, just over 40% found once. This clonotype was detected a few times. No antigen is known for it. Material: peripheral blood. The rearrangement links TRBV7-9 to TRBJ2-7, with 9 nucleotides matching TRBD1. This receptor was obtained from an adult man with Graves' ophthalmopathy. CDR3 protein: CASSWMGTGSYEQYF. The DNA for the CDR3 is TGTGCCAGCAGCTGGATGGGGACAGGGTCGTACGAGCAGTACTTC.